The 32 T cell receptor beta chains in this list originate from one sample, sequenced in a study of cytomegalovirus exposure and HLA in healthy donors. PCR used 60 Vbeta primers and 13 Jbeta primers. TCRdb's copy holds only in-frame clones and misses some; the assay was immunoSEQ multiplex PCR. The table has 150,000 to 200,000 clones, approximately 73% seen once. Sample: PBMCs. These receptors came from a man younger than 40 in good health and CMV-seropositive.

The chain joins TRBV5-1 to TRBJ2-7, with 7 bases identical to TRBD2. The germline gives CDR1 SGHRS, CDR2 YFSETQ. V lost 7 bases, J lost 3 bases, and 16 bases stayed unmatched. The CDR3 consists of 16 residues. The CDR3 loop reads CASCPGQASGVYEQYF. In DNA form, the CDR3 reads TGCGCCAGCTGCCCCGGGCAGGCTAGCGGAGTCTACGAGCAGTACTTC.

The chain combines TRBV30 with TRBJ2-2; D ambiguous. V lost 5 bases and J lost 5, with 12 bases in between. There are 13 residues in the CDR3. The germline V gene encodes CDR1 GTSNPN and CDR2 SVGIG (reference sequence). CDR3 nucleotides: TGTGCCTGGGGCCCTGAGGTTACCGGGGAGCTGTTTTTT. It yields the protein CAWGPEVTGELFF.

The rearrangement joins TRBV29-1 to TRBJ2-1; 11 nucleotides line up with TRBD2. The CDR3 contains 14 residues. Germline V gives CDR1 SQVTM, CDR2 ANQGSEA. The junction had 4 bases not matched to a gene; V was cut back by 5 bases and J by 4 bases. The CDR3: CSVRLAGPYNEQFF. The CDR3 DNA reads as TGCAGCGTTAGACTAGCGGGACCATACAATGAGCAGTTCTTC.

This clone was counted once. CDR3 coding DNA: TGCGCCAGCAGTGAGGGAGGCAGCTACGAGCAGTACTTC. It yields the protein CASSEGGSYEQYF. The rearrangement uses TRBV10-1 and TRBJ2-7, with a tentative D call TRBD2 (5 bases). The CDR3 loop spans 13 amino acids. CDR1 and CDR2 from the germline V gene are WNHNN and SYGVQD (reference sequence). Between the trimmed V and J ends, which lost 2 bases and 3 bases, there was a span of 8 bases.

This clone showed up just a few times. This chain connects TRBV10-3 to TRBJ2-7, with 7 bases that match TRBD2. CDR1 ENHRY and CDR2 SYGVKD come from the germline V gene. Germline trimming cut 5 bases from V and 0 bases from J; bases unmatched to any gene: 4. The CDR3 runs to 14 residues. CDR3 sequence reads: CAISRRTSSYEQYF. The CDR3 DNA reads as TGTGCCATCAGTAGAAGGACTAGCTCCTACGAGCAGTACTTC.

The rearrangement uses TRBV30 and TRBJ2-7; D is possibly TRBD1 (7 bases). V lost 3 bases to trimming and J lost 2 bases, with 17 bases between them. There are 15 residues in the CDR3. Per germline, CDR1 GTSNPN and CDR2 SVGIG (reference sequence). CDR3 amino acids: CAWSSSGDRAYEQYF. The CDR3 DNA follows: TGTGCCTGGAGCAGTTCGGGGGACAGAGCCTACGAGCAGTACTTC. The full variable domain, rest sourced from reference TRBV30 and TRBJ2-7, is SQTIHQWPATLVQPVGSPLSLECTVEGTSNPNLYWYRQAAGRGLQLLFYSVGIGQISSEVPQNLSASRPQDRQFILSSKKLLLSDSGFYLCAWSSSGDRAYEQYFGPGTRLTVT.

V is TRBV27 and J is TRBJ2-3; the match to TRBD2 covers 12 bases. CDR1 and CDR2 (germline): MNHEY, SMNVEV (reference sequence). V trimming: 3 bases; J trimming: 3 bases; junction bases outside the gene matches: 1. This CDR3 is built from 15 residues. The CDR3 reads CASSLTSGRTDTQYF. DNA of the CDR3: TGTGCCAGCAGTTTGACTAGCGGGAGAACAGATACGCAGTATTTT.

V gene TRBV7-9 combines with J gene TRBJ1-5; D is undetermined. CDR1 is SEHNR, CDR2 FQNEAQ, per germline (reference sequence). The CDR3 is 13 amino acids. Between the trimmed V and J ends, which lost 5 bases and 4 bases, there was a span of 9 bases. Here the CDR3 DNA reads TGTGCCAGCAGCCGGACTGGGAATCAGCCCCAGCATTTT. Amino acids: CASSRTGNQPQHF.

This clone was detected only once. The chain carries TRBV29-1 and TRBJ2-3; 7 bases match TRBD1. V trimming: 1 base; J trimming: 5 bases; junction bases outside the gene matches: 12. Germline loops: CDR1 SQVTM, CDR2 ANQGSEA. The CDR3 contains 16 residues. The CDR3 spells CSVEGGRGHSGDTQYF. The CDR3, as DNA: TGCAGCGTTGAAGGAGGTAGGGGGCATTCGGGAGATACGCAGTATTTT.

The chain recombines TRBV2 with TRBJ2-4, with 11 bases lining up with TRBD2. The V gene end was trimmed by 6 bases and the J gene end by 0 bases; junction bases not matched to a gene: 16. Germline V lookup: CDR1 SNHLY, CDR2 FYNNEI. This CDR3 region has 20 residues. CDR3 region: CASSRKRLAGGIVAKNIQYF. The CDR3 nucleotides read TGTGCCAGCAGCCGAAAGAGGCTAGCGGGAGGAATCGTAGCCAAAAACATTCAGTACTTC.

This clone was observed a single time. The rearrangement uses TRBV6-6 and TRBJ1-4; perhaps TRBD1 as D (5 bases). This CDR3 has 15 residues. Trimming took off 0 bases at V and 3 bases at J, with 8 bases between the two ends. Germline V gene lookup returns CDR1 MNHNY and CDR2 SVGAGI (reference sequence). The CDR3: CASSYSGRANEKLFF. The CDR3 coding sequence is TGTGCCAGCAGTTACTCGGGCAGGGCTAATGAAAAACTGTTTTTT.

The gene calls are TRBV7-9 and TRBJ1-1, with D unclear. Germline-derived CDR1 and CDR2 are SEHNR and FQNEAQ (reference sequence). The V end was cut by 3 bases, the J end by 0 bases, with 8 bases between. The CDR3 extends over 14 amino acids. CDR3 in amino acids: CASSLYQVNTEAFF. CDR3 bases: TGTGCCAGCAGCTTGTATCAGGTGAACACTGAAGCTTTCTTT. Filled out from reference TRBV7-9 and TRBJ1-1, the complete variable domain reads DTGVSQNPRHKITKRGQNVTFRCDPISEHNRLYWYRQTLGQGPEFLTYFQNEAQLEKSRLLSDRFSAERPKGSFSTLEIQRTEQGDSAMYLCASSLYQVNTEAFFGQGTRLTVV.

The gene calls are TRBV27 and TRBJ2-7, with TRBD2 identical over 11 bases. Germline V gene lookup returns CDR1 MNHEY and CDR2 SMNVEV (reference sequence). This CDR3 is built from 15 residues. V gave up 7 bases and J gave up 0 bases; unmatched junction bases: 5. The CDR3 here is CASKIGLAGSYEQYF. CDR3 coding DNA: TGTGCCAGCAAAATAGGACTAGCGGGCTCCTACGAGCAGTACTTC.

This clone was seen a handful of times. The chain joins TRBV10-3 to TRBJ2-7; TRBD2 agrees at 7 bases. CDR1 is ENHRY and CDR2 is SYGVKD in the germline V gene. J lost 3 bases, V lost 2 bases, and 13 bases had no gene match. This CDR3 comprises 17 residues. CDR3 DNA: TGTGCCATCAGTGAGGGAGATTACGGGACTAACCGCTACGAGCAGTACTTC. Its protein is CAISEGDYGTNRYEQYF.

The chain employs TRBV28 and TRBJ2-1; TRBD1 aligns across 11 bases. J gave up 7 bases and V 4 bases, and 6 bases lay outside the gene matches. This CDR3 is built from 15 residues. The V gene's germline CDR1 is MDHEN and CDR2 SYDVKM. The CDR3 sequence is CASSSAGTGGNEQFF. Written as DNA, the CDR3 is TGTGCCAGCAGTTCAGCCGGGACAGGGGGGAATGAGCAGTTCTTC.

The rearrangement uses TRBV2 and TRBJ1-2; D may be TRBD1 (5 bases). This CDR3 has 13 amino acids. V was clipped by 1 base and J by 7 bases, with 10 bases between them. Germline values: CDR1 SNHLY, CDR2 FYNNEI. CDR3 in amino acids: CASSEGAGIGYTF. Here the CDR3 DNA reads TGTGCCAGCAGTGAAGGGGCAGGGATTGGCTACACCTTC.

V usage is TRBV28 and J usage is TRBJ2-1; D not resolved. Trimming took off 8 bases at V and 0 bases at J, with 8 bases between the two ends. The CDR3 extends over 13 amino acids. Looked up from germline, CDR1 is MDHEN and CDR2 is SYDVKM. The CDR3 loop reads CASEVSSYNEQFF. The CDR3, as DNA: TGTGCCAGCGAGGTGAGCTCCTACAATGAGCAGTTCTTC.

This sequence joins TRBV6-1 and TRBJ2-7; D may be TRBD2 (5 bases). Between the trimmed V and J ends, which lost 7 bases and 0 bases, there was a span of 16 bases. Per the germline V gene, CDR1 is MNHNS and CDR2 is SASEGT. This CDR3 is built from 15 residues. The CDR3 sequence is CASTLPEGSSYEQYF. The CDR3 coding sequence is TGTGCCAGCACCCTACCTGAAGGGAGCTCCTACGAGCAGTACTTC.

This chain's CDR3 is CASSALAGVSEQYF. DNA of the CDR3: TGTGCCAGCAGCGCACTAGCGGGAGTCTCTGAGCAGTACTTC. This chain links TRBV7-2 with TRBJ2-5; 11 bases fit TRBD2. V dropped 5 bases and J dropped 11; count of bases not matched to a gene: 10. Per the germline V gene, CDR1 is SGHTA and CDR2 is FQGNSA. The CDR3 is 14 amino acids.

This clone has just a few counts. The rearrangement joins TRBV27 to TRBJ2-1; the match to TRBD2 covers 11 bases. The CDR3 loop spans 15 amino acids. The ends lost 3 bases at V and 2 bases at J; junction bases unmatched: 0. CDR1 is MNHEY and CDR2 is SMNVEV in the germline V gene (reference sequence). Here the CDR3 reads CASSLTSGTYNEQFF. The CDR3 DNA reads TGTGCCAGCAGTTTGACTAGCGGGACCTACAATGAGCAGTTCTTC.

The chain employs TRBV27 and TRBJ2-1; 14 positions agree with TRBD2. CDR3 size: 17 residues. The germline gives CDR1 MNHEY, CDR2 SMNVEV (reference sequence). After removal of 5 bases from V and 7 bases from J, the junction contained 10 bases not matched to a gene. For the CDR3, the DNA is TGTGCCAGCAGTATTCCGGGACTAGCGGGAGCTTCGAATGAGCAGTTCTTC. Amino acids: CASSIPGLAGASNEQFF.

The gene calls are TRBV5-1 and TRBJ2-3, with 7 bases matching TRBD1. Germline loops: CDR1 SGHRS, CDR2 YFSETQ. This CDR3 region has 13 residues. The trim removed 4 bases at V and 5 bases at J, leaving 4 bases unmatched. CDR3 DNA: TGCGCCAGCAGCGCTACAGGGGTAGATACGCAGTATTTT. Amino acids: CASSATGVDTQYF.

J is TRBJ2-7 and V is TRBV6-5; 7 nucleotides align to TRBD1. The CDR3 contains 15 residues. Germline values: CDR1 MNHEY, CDR2 SVGAGI. The junction had 10 bases not matched to a gene; V was cut back by 6 bases and J by 2 bases. The CDR3 protein is CASSQQGRGTYEQYF. In nucleotides, the CDR3 is TGTGCCAGCAGCCAACAGGGGAGAGGGACCTACGAGCAGTACTTC.

This clone was seen more than once but under ten times. This chain uses TRBV7-9 with TRBJ1-1, with D perhaps matching TRBD1 (6 bases). The CDR3 contains 12 residues. CDR1 is SEHNR and CDR2 is FQNEAQ in the germline V gene (reference sequence). The germline V and J ends were trimmed by 5 bases and 12 bases, with 16 bases remaining between them. The CDR3 DNA is TGTGCCAGCAGCCCAGGACAGTACAGACCTTTCTTT. This gives the protein CASSPGQYRPFF.

V gene TRBV5-8 combines with J gene TRBJ1-1; unclear D gene. V dropped 4 bases and J dropped 1 base, with 11 bases sitting between them. This CDR3 region has 14 residues. Germline V gene lookup returns CDR1 SGHTS and CDR2 YDEGEE. CDR3 sequence reads: CASSPRVANTEAFF. The DNA for the CDR3 is TGTGCCAGCAGCCCCCGGGTAGCGAACACTGAAGCTTTCTTT.

The rearrangement uses TRBV14 and TRBJ2-2, with 7 bases aligning to TRBD2. Unmatched junction bases numbered 4, after V lost 8 bases and J lost 1 base. Germline V gene lookup returns CDR1 SGHDN and CDR2 FVKESK. The CDR3 has 14 residues. The CDR3 protein is CASGGRGNTGELFF. The CDR3 DNA sequence: TGTGCCAGCGGCGGGAGAGGGAACACCGGGGAGCTGTTTTTT.

In this sample, this clone turned up a few times. The chain employs TRBV19 and TRBJ2-3; the match to TRBD2 covers 14 bases. Germline CDR1 LNHDA, CDR2 SQIVND (reference sequence). The CDR3 consists of 16 residues. V was clipped by 4 bases and J by 6 bases; unmatched bases: 6. CDR3 sequence (DNA): TGTGCCAGTAGTACGCGACTAGCGGGAGGGGTGGATACGCAGTATTTT. Amino acids: CASSTRLAGGVDTQYF.

The rearrangement joins TRBV6-1 to TRBJ2-2, with 7 bases identical to TRBD1. The CDR3 has 17 residues. Germline lookup yields CDR1 MNHNS and CDR2 SASEGT. V lost 3 bases, J lost 0 bases, and 7 bases stayed unmatched. Here the CDR3 reads CASSERRGGANTGELFF. In DNA, the CDR3 is TGTGCCAGCAGTGAGCGTCGAGGGGGCGCGAACACCGGGGAGCTGTTTTTT.

This clone was recorded a few times. The CDR3 here is CASSYNRDTHEAFF. The CDR3 region has the DNA TGTGCCAGCAGTTACAATAGGGACACCCACGAAGCTTTCTTT. The chain has TRBV6-5 and TRBJ1-1, with D perhaps TRBD1 (6 bases). This CDR3 is built from 14 residues. Germline V gene lookup returns CDR1 MNHEY and CDR2 SVGAGI. Trimming left V 2 bases short and J 8 bases short, with 15 bases between.

The J gene is TRBJ2-1, the V gene TRBV16, with TRBD2 matching over 7 bases. Germline CDR1 reads KGHSY; CDR2 reads FQNENV. The CDR3 spans 14 residues. V lost 3 bases and J lost 6; bases outside the gene matches: 5. The CDR3 nucleotides read TGTGCCAGCAGCCAGACGGGGGGAGTCAATGAGCAGTTCTTC. Its protein is CASSQTGGVNEQFF.

This clone was picked up a small number of times. The CDR3 region has the DNA TGTGCCAGCAGCTACCGGGACTTCAATACGCAGTATTTT. It translates to CASSYRDFNTQYF. The chain is built from TRBV5-6 and TRBJ2-3; TRBD2 is a possible D gene (6 bases). CDR3 length: 13 amino acids. Germline assignment: CDR1 SGHDT and CDR2 YYEEEE. The V and J ends lost 3 bases and 7 bases respectively, with 12 bases between them.

This clone was recorded only once. The V call is TRBV10-3, the J call TRBJ2-2; tentatively, D is TRBD1 (6 bases). CDR1 is ENHRY and CDR2 is SYGVKD in the germline V gene. This CDR3 is 16 amino acids long. Trimming removed 3 bases from V and 4 bases from J, with 15 bases in between. CDR3 in amino acids: CAISEGDIRVTGELFF. DNA for the CDR3: TGTGCCATCAGTGAAGGGGACATCCGGGTCACCGGGGAGCTGTTTTTT.